Presented here are 23 T cell receptor beta chains from one specimen sequenced in a study of vaccination effects on CD4 cells after COVID-19 (dated by TCRdb to 2022 to 2024). The library was prepared using the immunoSEQ multiplex PCR assay. In TCRdb, the immuneACCESS table is reduced to in-frame sequences with V and J assigned. These tables do not hold every clone; where another copy was compared, an unresolved V gene accounts for under half, and the others remain unexplained. The sample records 20,000 to 25,000 clones, 73% of which are singletons. 20% to 30% of the sample goes to the ten largest clones. To identify antigen-specific CD4+ T cell clonotypes by their expansion, the ViraFEST assay first stimulated PBMC with viral peptide pools and then applied TCR sequencing. After approximately 11 days of culture, CD4+ T cells were isolated with the EasySep CD4+ T cell isolation kit. Healthy vaccine recipients had no prior SARS-CoV-2 infection, confirmed by negative nucleocapsid antibodies before and after vaccination.

What these receptors recognize is not known. The starting material was CD4+ T cells from PBMCs cultured with HCoV-NL63 spike peptides, obtained before COVID-19 vaccination. Reading the label with the study, this specimen's cell subset or site is: HCoV-NL63 spike overlapping peptide pool stimulation. The origin of the receptors is a human donor who received a COVID-19 vaccine.

This clone was recorded once. The chain joins TRBV7-8 to TRBJ2-5; 7 nucleotides align to TRBD2. V lost 5 bases to trimming and J lost 7 bases; unmatched junction nucleotides: 13. Germline CDR1 SGHVS, CDR2 FQNEAQ. This CDR3 is 15 amino acids long. This chain's CDR3 is CASSAGLGRDATQYF. CDR3 DNA: TGTGCCAGCAGCGCAGGACTAGGACGGGATGCGACCCAGTACTTC. The full variable domain, rest sourced from reference TRBV7-8 and TRBJ2-5, is GAGVSQSPRYKVAKRGQDVALRCDPISGHVSLFWYQQALGQGPEFLTYFQNEAQLDKSGLPSDRFFAERPEGSVSTLKIQRTQQEDSAVYLCASSAGLGRDATQYFGPGTRLLVL.

The V gene is TRBV7-2, the J gene TRBJ2-1; 12 nucleotides match TRBD2. This CDR3 has 16 amino acids. V lost 3 bases to trimming and J lost 9 bases; unmatched junction nucleotides: 9. Germline V lookup: CDR1 SGHTA, CDR2 FQGNSA. In nucleotides, the CDR3 is TGTGCCAGCAGCTTCAGCCGGACTAGCGGGATAGGTGAGCAGTTCTTC. This encodes CASSFSRTSGIGEQFF.

The chain links TRBV12-3 or TRBV12-4 to TRBJ2-1, with D unresolved. Trimming shortened V by 3 bases and J by 9 bases, and 6 bases separated the two germline ends. The CDR3 length is 11 residues. CDR3 sequence: CASSFVREQFF. CDR3 nucleotides: TGTGCCAGCAGTTTCGTTCGTGAGCAGTTCTTC.

The chain employs TRBV25-1 and TRBJ1-1; 7 bases are shared with TRBD1. This CDR3 region has 14 residues. After removal of 3 bases from V and 10 bases from J, the junction contained 11 bases not matched to a gene. CDR1 and CDR2 from the germline V gene are MGHDK and SYGVNS. CDR3 residues: CASSDPLTGDRAFF. The DNA of the CDR3 is TGTGCCAGCAGTGACCCCCTTACCGGGGACAGAGCTTTCTTT.

This rearrangement joins TRBV5-4 to TRBJ2-1; D unclear. Between the trimmed V and J ends, which lost 1 base and 3 bases, there was a span of 14 bases. The CDR3 is 16 residues long. Germline CDR1 is SGHNT and CDR2 is YYREEE (reference sequence). In DNA form, the CDR3 reads TGTGCCAGCAGCTTGAACCGGGCCATTAACTACAATGAGCAGTTCTTC. The encoded protein is CASSLNRAINYNEQFF. Based on the CDR3 plus reference TRBV5-4 and TRBJ2-1, the full variable domain is ETGVTQSPTHLIKTRGQQVTLRCSSQSGHNTVSWYQQALGQGPQFIFQYYREEENGRGNFPPRFSGLQFPNYSSELNVNALELDDSALYLCASSLNRAINYNEQFFGPGTRLTVL.

This clone was observed a handful of times. CDR3 in amino acids: CASSLFQGKAFF. The DNA of the CDR3 is TGTGCCAGCAGCTTATTTCAGGGAAAAGCTTTCTTT. This rearrangement joins TRBV7-9 to TRBJ1-1, with D possibly matching TRBD1 (5 bases). CDR1 is SEHNR, CDR2 FQNEAQ, per germline (reference sequence). This CDR3 spans 12 amino acids. Trimming cost V 2 bases and J 9 bases, with 10 bases left between them.

The genes are TRBV6-1 and TRBJ2-3; 9 positions match TRBD2. The trim removed 3 bases at V and 0 bases at J, leaving 7 bases unmatched. CDR1 and CDR2 (germline): MNHNS, SASEGT. The CDR3 spans 17 residues. CDR3 DNA: TGTGCCAGCAGTGAGCGGGGGGGACCCTCTAGCACAGATACGCAGTATTTT. Translation: CASSERGGPSSTDTQYF.

The V and J genes are TRBV6-5 and TRBJ1-5; D is unresolved. Trimming shortened V by 6 bases and J by 3 bases, and 15 bases separated the two germline ends. The CDR3 is 15 amino acids. CDR1 and CDR2 from the germline V gene are MNHEY and SVGAGI. The CDR3 sequence: CASRLSKGNNQPQHF. For the CDR3, the DNA is TGTGCCAGCAGATTAAGCAAAGGAAACAATCAGCCCCAGCATTTT.

The chain is built from TRBV9 and TRBJ2-2; D might be TRBD2 (5 bases). Per germline, CDR1 SGDLS and CDR2 YYNGEE. This CDR3 has 13 residues. The V and J ends lost 0 bases and 6 bases respectively, with 6 bases between them. DNA of the CDR3: TGTGCCAGCAGCGTAGTGGGAGCCGGGGAGCTGTTTTTT. Residues: CASSVVGAGELFF.

V gene TRBV27 combines with J gene TRBJ1-4, with D perhaps TRBD1 (6 bases). Between the trimmed V and J ends, which lost 5 bases and 0 bases, there was a span of 16 bases. This CDR3 spans 17 amino acids. Germline loops: CDR1 MNHEY, CDR2 SMNVEV (reference sequence). In DNA form, the CDR3 reads TGTGCCAGCAGTCCAGACCCCGGGACAACAACTAATGAAAAACTGTTTTTT. Its translation: CASSPDPGTTTNEKLFF. The full variable domain, its missing parts supplied by reference TRBV27 and TRBJ1-4, is EAQVTQNPRYLITVTGKKLTVTCSQNMNHEYMSWYRQDPGLGLRQIYYSMNVEVTDKGDVPEGYKVSRKEKRNFPLILESPSPNQTSLYFCASSPDPGTTTNEKLFFGSGTQLSVL.

This clone was detected only a few times. The chain uses TRBV19 and TRBJ2-4; possible D gene TRBD2, 6 bases. From germline, CDR1 is LNHDA and CDR2 SQIVND (reference sequence). Deletions cut 2 bases from V and 9 bases from J, with 17 bases between. This CDR3 is 15 amino acids long. The CDR3 spells CASSILVGGKGIQYF. The CDR3 region has the DNA TGTGCCAGTAGTATATTGGTGGGGGGAAAGGGCATTCAGTACTTC.

The chain couples TRBV15 to TRBJ1-3, with D unclear. Per the germline V gene, CDR1 is LNHNV and CDR2 is YYDKDF (reference sequence). The CDR3 is 13 amino acids. V was trimmed by 8 bases and J by 0 bases, leaving 8 bases between them. The CDR3 DNA reads TGTGCCACCCGTCTCAGCTCTGGAAACACCATATATTTT. Protein: CATRLSSGNTIYF.

The J gene is TRBJ2-7, the V gene TRBV20-1; D may be TRBD1 (5 bases). The V end lost 3 bases, the J end lost 0 bases, and 6 bases lay between the germline ends. The CDR3 covers 12 residues. CDR1 DFQATT and CDR2 SNEGSKA come from the germline V gene (reference sequence). CDR3 coding DNA: TGCAGTGCTAGTGACAGCTCCTACGAGCAGTACTTC. Residues: CSASDSSYEQYF.

This chain's CDR3 is CATSDSGRSTDTQYF. The CDR3 DNA is TGTGCCACCAGTGATTCAGGGAGGAGCACAGATACGCAGTATTTT. The J gene is TRBJ2-3, the V gene TRBV24-1, with D possibly TRBD2 on 6 matching bases. Germline V CDR1 and CDR2: KGHDR, SFDVKD. There are 15 residues in the CDR3. The ends were cut back, 2 bases at V and 0 bases at J, with 8 bases in the middle.

The chain joins TRBV29-1 to TRBJ1-5, with a tentative D call TRBD1 (5 bases). Germline V gene data show CDR1 as SQVTM and CDR2 as ANQGSEA. The CDR3 runs 12 residues. V gave up 4 bases and J gave up 6 bases, with 10 bases separating them. The CDR3 loop is CSVGGRGQPQHF. As DNA, the CDR3 is TGCAGCGTTGGGGGAAGGGGTCAGCCCCAGCATTTT. Together with reference TRBV29-1 and TRBJ1-5, the CDR3 gives the full variable domain: SAVISQKPSRDICQRGTSLTIQCQVDSQVTMMFWYRQQPGQSLTLIATANQGSEATYESGFVIDKFPISRPNLTFSTLTVSNMSPEDSSIYLCSVGGRGQPQHFGDGTRLSIL.

V and J are TRBV10-3 and TRBJ2-2, with 15 bases lining up with TRBD2. J lost 4 bases, V lost 4 bases, and 4 bases had no gene match. CDR3 length equals 17 residues. Looked up from germline, CDR1 is ENHRY and CDR2 is SYGVKD. The CDR3 spells CAISGTSGRGGTGELFF. Written as DNA, the CDR3 is TGTGCCATCAGTGGGACTAGCGGGAGGGGAGGCACCGGGGAGCTGTTTTTT.

The chain links TRBV15 to TRBJ1-2, with a possible D match to TRBD1 (5 bases). The germline gives CDR1 LNHNV, CDR2 YYDKDF (reference sequence). This CDR3 has 14 residues. V dropped 1 base and J dropped 3 bases, with 9 bases sitting between them. Here the CDR3 DNA reads TGTGCCACCAGCAGAGGGGGGACCGACTATGGCTACACCTTC. Encoded protein: CATSRGGTDYGYTF.

This chain connects TRBV15 to TRBJ2-6; unclear D gene. The V end was cut by 2 bases, the J end by 5 bases, with 4 bases between. CDR1 LNHNV and CDR2 YYDKDF come from the germline V gene (reference sequence). This CDR3 region has 13 residues. The DNA of the CDR3 is TGTGCCACCAGCAGACCTTGGGCCAACGTCCTGACTTTC. Translating it yields CATSRPWANVLTF.

This clone was observed a few times. This rearrangement joins TRBV6-6 to TRBJ1-2; 7 bases align to TRBD1. This CDR3 has 13 amino acids. After removal of 6 bases from V and 8 bases from J, the junction contained 9 bases not matched to a gene. CDR1 is MNHNY and CDR2 is SVGAGI in the germline V gene (reference sequence). CDR3 sequence (DNA): TGTGCCAGCAGCTTCACAGGGGACGGGGGCTACACCTTC. Amino acids: CASSFTGDGGYTF.

The chain uses TRBV19 and TRBJ1-2; D not certain. The CDR3 runs to 13 residues. V shed 5 bases and J shed 8 bases, with 15 bases lying between them. CDR1 and CDR2 (germline): LNHDA, SQIVND (reference sequence). CDR3 sequence reads: CASSPRREWGYTF. The CDR3 DNA follows: TGTGCCAGTAGTCCCCGGAGAGAGTGGGGCTACACCTTC.

This sequence joins TRBV12-3 or TRBV12-4 and TRBJ1-2, with D tentatively TRBD1 (5 bases). This CDR3 is 13 amino acids long. V lost 2 bases and J 7 bases, leaving 11 bases between the germline ends. The DNA of the CDR3 is TGTGCCAGCAGTTTATCAGGGTGGGGTGGCTACACCTTC. It is translated as CASSLSGWGGYTF.

The chain carries TRBV28 and TRBJ2-6; possibly TRBD1 for D (5 bases). The germline V gene has CDR1 MDHEN and CDR2 SYDVKM. The CDR3 is made up of 17 amino acids. The ends were cut back, 6 bases at V and 2 bases at J, with 17 bases in the middle. The CDR3 here is CASRPEGAYPGANVLTF. The CDR3 nucleotides read TGTGCCAGCAGGCCCGAAGGGGCCTATCCTGGGGCCAACGTCCTGACTTTC.

The genes are TRBV4-1 and TRBJ2-7; 7 nucleotides match TRBD2. With 0 bases clipped from V and 2 bases from J, the junction kept 7 bases outside the gene matches. Germline loops: CDR1 MGHRA, CDR2 YSYEKL. CDR3 length: 16 amino acids. The CDR3: CASSQETGGLTYEQYF. Here the CDR3 DNA reads TGCGCCAGCAGCCAAGAGACGGGAGGACTAACCTACGAGCAGTACTTC.